Reported below is one T cell receptor (beta chain). The antigen is undetermined. These data belong to a study of Ad26.COV2.S vaccination and SARS-CoV-2 variants. Study background: Doses of Ad26.COV2.S were injected into muscle once or twice, 56 days apart.

Study observations and caveats: Total T cell responses were possibly underestimated by TCR breadth and depth analyses. Similar non-spike TCR breadth was seen in vaccine and placebo recipients.

Sequencing was performed with immunoSEQ multiplex PCR; in TCRdb, only in-frame clones are kept and a portion is missing. The table records hundreds of thousands of clones, around 89% of them present only once. Treatment: roughly 18 received Ad26.COV2.S at low or high dose, single or two shots; roughly five received placebo; per-sample allocation not given. The samples date from day 63 after the first vaccine or placebo injection. An 18-55-year-old adult in Boston served as donor. The CDR3 runs 16 residues. V lost 0 bases and J 3 bases, leaving 14 bases between the germline ends. Per germline, CDR1 LNHDA and CDR2 SQIVND (reference sequence).

The source is a person between 18 and 60 years old who received the Ad26.COV2.S COVID-19 vaccine or a placebo. The material was peripheral blood, obtained in a trial of Ad26.COV2.S vaccine versus placebo. V gene TRBV19 combines with J gene TRBJ1-1; D unresolved. The CDR3 coding sequence is TGTGCCAGTAGTATAGAAGAGACGCTCCTCTACACTGAAGCTTTCTTT. Translated, it gives CASSIEETLLYTEAFF.